The rows below give T cell receptor beta chains drawn from one sample of a study of shared clonotypes between healthy human individuals. Using immunoSEQ multiplex PCR, the repertoire was profiled, and TCRdb retains in-frame clones only, with some absent. The repertoire holds around 600,000 clones, with more than 95% as singletons. Material: naive CD4+ T cells sorted from blood. The receptor set was obtained from a woman in her 30s in good health. Both conserved end residues are part of each CDR3. A clone size is listed for some rows: how often the clone was seen (once, few, many), or a class if it is expanded.

cdr3_length v_call clone_size cdr3_aa
15 TRBV7-6 . CASSLGGRAQETQYF
17 TRBV11-2 . CASSLAAPGLAGARQFF
14 TRBV7-7 . CASSLGPSLDEQFF
12 TRBV28 . CASSLLNYGYTF
22 TRBV23-1 . CASSQNCIGKGQGASGANVLTF
21 TRBV4-1 . CASSQTRQGTGLAGSTGELFF
16 TRBV25-1 . CASAAPGDLLFEKLFF
14 TRBV7-8 . CASSPRTGGNTIYF
14 TRBV19 . CASSRGYRVETQYF
14 TRBV7-9 . CASSQHTRGIGYTF
11 TRBV20-1 . CSARGQNEQFF
14 TRBV28 . CASSLMLQNTEAFF
14 TRBV5-8 . CASRTGAGRPEQYF
13 TRBV5-1 . CASSPQDTGELFF
18 TRBV5-1 . CASSKTSGGLSGANVLTF
16 TRBV5-6 . CASSWGVGVPSYEQYF
11 TRBV29-1 . CSVDKVYGYTF
15 TRBV11-2 . CASSRVDLAKNIQYF
17 TRBV10-3 . CAISGNPGQPADSPLHF
14 TRBV28 once CASSLGAMYYGYTF
14 TRBV5-6 . CASSLLLAKNIQYF
15 TRBV7-3 . CASSGRPGQGYEQYF
15 TRBV15 . CATSAKREGPDTQYF
13 TRBV7-2 . CASSQAANTEAFF
14 TRBV25-1 . CASRDGGLLYRQYF
15 TRBV7-9 . CASSLEGREPGGYTF
16 TRBV4-2 . CASSHPTGDFSYEQYF
14 TRBV18 once CASSPAGAGAEQYF
14 TRBV27 . CASRWGGQRAEAFF
12 TRBV28 . CASSWGRYEQYF
14 TRBV29-1 . CSVVLARGGYEQYF
15 TRBV6-1 . CASSLGAGWTYEQYF
14 TRBV7-3 . CASSPGPAGETQYF
14 TRBV28 . CASSLGTLGTEAFF
12 TRBV10-2 . CASKDRAYEQYF
18 TRBV6-1 . CASSEYPQSSYSTDTQYF
16 TRBV28 . CASSPITAGGGYEQYF
12 TRBV19 . CASRDSNQPQHF
17 TRBV5-1 . CASSLAPGLSSTDTQYF
14 TRBV6-5 . CATGKGKTNEKLFF
16 TRBV27 . CASTEGDAGGPDTQYF
14 TRBV28 . CASSLSGAIYEQYF
16 TRBV6-4 . CASSSPRTDRTDTQYF
14 TRBV27 . CASSPPPGANVLTF
17 TRBV19 . CASSGLAGAVWTDTQYF
18 TRBV7-9 . CASSFRDRTKNGKNIQYF
13 TRBV6-6 . CASTRVGSYEQYF
15 TRBV15 . CATSRGTDLNTEAFF
16 TRBV7-2 once CASSLSTDASGNTIYF
12 TRBV7-2 . CASSLGSYEQYF
15 TRBV2 . CASNRQTPATGELFF